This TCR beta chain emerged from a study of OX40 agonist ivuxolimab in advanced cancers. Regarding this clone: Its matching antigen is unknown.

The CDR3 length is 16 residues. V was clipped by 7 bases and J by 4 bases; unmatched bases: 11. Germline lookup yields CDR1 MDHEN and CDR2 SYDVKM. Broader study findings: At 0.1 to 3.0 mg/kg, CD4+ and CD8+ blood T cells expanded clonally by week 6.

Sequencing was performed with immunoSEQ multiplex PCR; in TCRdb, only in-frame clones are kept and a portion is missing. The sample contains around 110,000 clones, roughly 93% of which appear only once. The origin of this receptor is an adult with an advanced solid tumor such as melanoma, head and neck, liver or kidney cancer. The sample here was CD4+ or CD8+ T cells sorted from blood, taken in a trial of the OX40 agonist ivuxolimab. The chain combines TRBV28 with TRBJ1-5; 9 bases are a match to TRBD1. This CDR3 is CASTAATGGGNQPQHF. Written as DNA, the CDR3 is TGTGCCAGCACAGCCGCTACAGGGGGCGGAAATCAGCCCCAGCATTTT.